What follows describes a single TCR beta chain. This record belongs to a study of blood T cell repertoires in COVID-19. About the research overall: Sources were T cells, B-cell-depleted T cells, or PBMCs; the material itself was cDNA or gDNA.

The CDR3 length is 12 residues. Germline assignment: CDR1 LGHNT and CDR2 FRNRAP. V was pared by 6 bases and J by 4 bases, with 10 bases between. In the authors' workflow: Amplifying reference gene primers gave estimates of nucleated cell counts. The repertoire was sequenced with immunoSEQ multiplex PCR; TCRdb's copy has only in-frame clones and lacks some. For V, J and clone size, that table is used; D and trimming come from the DNA. The sample contains approximately 270,000 clones, roughly 89% of which appear only once. This clonotype was sampled from a man over 45 with acute or convalescent COVID-19. Material: peripheral blood. This chain uses TRBV12-5 with TRBJ2-7, with D possibly matching TRBD1 (6 bases). The CDR3 reads CASGRDRYEQYF. CDR3 sequence (DNA): TGTGCTAGTGGCCGAGACAGGTACGAGCAGTACTTC. The whole variable domain, remainder taken from reference TRBV12-5 and TRBJ2-7, is DARVTQTPRHKVTEMGQEVTMRCQPILGHNTVFWYRQTMMQGLELLAYFRNRAPLDDSGMPKDRFSAEMPDATLATLKIQPSEPRDSAVYFCASGRDRYEQYFGPGTRLTVT.